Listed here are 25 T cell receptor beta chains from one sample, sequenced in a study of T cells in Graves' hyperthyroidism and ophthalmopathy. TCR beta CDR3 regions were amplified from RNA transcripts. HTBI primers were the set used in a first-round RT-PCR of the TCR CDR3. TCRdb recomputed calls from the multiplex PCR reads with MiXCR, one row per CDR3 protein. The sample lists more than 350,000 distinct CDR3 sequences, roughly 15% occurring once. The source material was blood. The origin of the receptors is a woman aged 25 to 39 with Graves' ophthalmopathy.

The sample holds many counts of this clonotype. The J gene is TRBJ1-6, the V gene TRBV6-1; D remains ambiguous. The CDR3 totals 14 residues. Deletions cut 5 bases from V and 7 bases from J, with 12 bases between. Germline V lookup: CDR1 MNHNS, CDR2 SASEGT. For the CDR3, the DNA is TGTGCCAGCAGTTCGGCGACCAGGAATTCACCCCTCCACTTT. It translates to CASSSATRNSPLHF.

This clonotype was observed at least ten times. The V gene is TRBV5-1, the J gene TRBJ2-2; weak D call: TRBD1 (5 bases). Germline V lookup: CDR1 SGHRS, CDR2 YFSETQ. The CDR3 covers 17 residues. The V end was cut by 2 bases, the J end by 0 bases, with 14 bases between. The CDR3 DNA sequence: TGCGCCAGCAGCTTCGGGCAGGGTAGTGCGAACACCGGGGAGCTGTTTTTT. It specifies CASSFGQGSANTGELFF.

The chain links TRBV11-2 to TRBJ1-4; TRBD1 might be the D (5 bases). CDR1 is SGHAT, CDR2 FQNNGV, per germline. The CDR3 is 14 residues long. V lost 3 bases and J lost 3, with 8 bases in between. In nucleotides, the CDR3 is TGTGCCAGCAGCTTCTCACAGGCTAATGAAAAACTGTTTTTT. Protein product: CASSFSQANEKLFF.

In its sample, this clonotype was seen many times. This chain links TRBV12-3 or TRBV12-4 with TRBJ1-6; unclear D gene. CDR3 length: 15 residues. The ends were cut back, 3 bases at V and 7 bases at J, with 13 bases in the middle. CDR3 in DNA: TGTGCCAGCAGTTTTGGAACTAAAACGAATTCACCCCTCCACTTT. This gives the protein CASSFGTKTNSPLHF.

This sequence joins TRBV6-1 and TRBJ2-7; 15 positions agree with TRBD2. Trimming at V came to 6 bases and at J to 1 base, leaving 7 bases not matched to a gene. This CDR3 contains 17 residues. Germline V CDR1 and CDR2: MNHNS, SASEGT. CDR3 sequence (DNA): TGTGCCAGCAGCCCCTGGACTAGCGGGAGGGGTTCCTACGAGCAGTACTTC. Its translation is CASSPWTSGRGSYEQYF.

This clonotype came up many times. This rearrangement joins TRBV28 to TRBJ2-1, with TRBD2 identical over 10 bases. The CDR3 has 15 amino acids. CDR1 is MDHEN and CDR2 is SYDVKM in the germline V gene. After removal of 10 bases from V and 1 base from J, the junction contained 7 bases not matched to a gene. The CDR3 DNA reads TGTGCCACGGGCACTAGCGGGGCTTCCTACAATGAGCAGTTCTTC. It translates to CATGTSGASYNEQFF.

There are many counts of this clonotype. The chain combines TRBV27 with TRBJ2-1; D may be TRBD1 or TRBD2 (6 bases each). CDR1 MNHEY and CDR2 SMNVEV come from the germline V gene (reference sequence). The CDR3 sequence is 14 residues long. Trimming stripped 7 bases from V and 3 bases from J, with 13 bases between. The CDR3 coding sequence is TGTGCCAGCAACCTCGGGGGCTTCTACAATGAGCAGTTCTTC. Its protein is CASNLGGFYNEQFF.

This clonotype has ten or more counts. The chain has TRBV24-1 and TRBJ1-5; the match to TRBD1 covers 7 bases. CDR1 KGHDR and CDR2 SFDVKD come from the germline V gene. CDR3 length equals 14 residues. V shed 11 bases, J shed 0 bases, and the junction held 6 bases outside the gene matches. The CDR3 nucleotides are TGTGCCATCCATTACAGGGGTAGCAATCAGCCCCAGCATTTT. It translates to CAIHYRGSNQPQHF.

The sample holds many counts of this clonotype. CDR3 amino acids: CASSLNGGETQYF. The CDR3 nucleotides read TGTGCCAGCAGCTTAAACGGGGGGGAGACCCAGTACTTC. The J gene is TRBJ2-5, the V gene TRBV7-3, with 7 bases matching TRBD2. The CDR3 extends over 13 amino acids. Germline assignment: CDR1 SGHTA and CDR2 FQGTGA. Trimming removed 1 base from V and 5 bases from J; junction bases left unmatched: 1.

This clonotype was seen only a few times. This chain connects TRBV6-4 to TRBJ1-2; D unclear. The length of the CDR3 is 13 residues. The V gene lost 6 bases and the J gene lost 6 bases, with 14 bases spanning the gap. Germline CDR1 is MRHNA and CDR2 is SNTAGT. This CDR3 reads CASRETLNNGYTF. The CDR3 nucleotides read TGTGCCAGCAGAGAGACACTAAACAATGGCTACACCTTC.

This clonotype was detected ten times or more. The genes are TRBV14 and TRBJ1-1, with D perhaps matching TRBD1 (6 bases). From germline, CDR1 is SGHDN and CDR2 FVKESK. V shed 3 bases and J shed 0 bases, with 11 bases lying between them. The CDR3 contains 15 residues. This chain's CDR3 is CASSHRGGMNTEAFF. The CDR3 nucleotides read TGTGCCAGCAGCCACAGGGGTGGCATGAACACTGAAGCTTTCTTT. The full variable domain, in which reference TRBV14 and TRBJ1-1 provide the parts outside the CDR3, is EAGVTQFPSHSVIEKGQTVTLRCDPISGHDNLYWYRRVMGKEIKFLLHFVKESKQDESGMPNNRFLAERTGGTYSTLKVQPAELEDSGVYFCASSHRGGMNTEAFFGQGTRLTVV.

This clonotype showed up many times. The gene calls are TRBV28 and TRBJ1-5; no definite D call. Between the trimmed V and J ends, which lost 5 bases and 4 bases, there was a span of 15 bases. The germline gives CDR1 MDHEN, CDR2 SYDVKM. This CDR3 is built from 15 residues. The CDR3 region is CASSPREADNQPQHF. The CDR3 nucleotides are TGTGCCAGCAGTCCGAGGGAGGCAGATAATCAGCCCCAGCATTTT.

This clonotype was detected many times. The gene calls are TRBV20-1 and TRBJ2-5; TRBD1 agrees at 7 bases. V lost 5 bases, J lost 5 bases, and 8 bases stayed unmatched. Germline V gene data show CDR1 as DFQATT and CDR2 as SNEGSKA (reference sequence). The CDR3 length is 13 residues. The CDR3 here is CSALPTGLETQYF. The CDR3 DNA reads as TGCAGTGCTTTACCGACAGGGTTGGAGACCCAGTACTTC.

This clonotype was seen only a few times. CDR3 nucleotides: TGTGCCAGCAGCCACATACAGGCCTCTGGGGCCAACGTCCTGACTTTC. It encodes CASSHIQASGANVLTF. The chain uses TRBV4-2 and TRBJ2-6, with D maybe TRBD1 (5 bases). The CDR3 loop spans 16 amino acids. The germline V gene encodes CDR1 LGHNA and CDR2 YNFKEQ. V lost 3 bases and J 0 bases, leaving 9 bases between the germline ends.

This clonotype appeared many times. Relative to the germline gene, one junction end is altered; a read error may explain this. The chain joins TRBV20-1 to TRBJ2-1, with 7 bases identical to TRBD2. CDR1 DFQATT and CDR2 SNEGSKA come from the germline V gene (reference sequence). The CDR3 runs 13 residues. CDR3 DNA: TGCAGTGCTACGCGGACTAGTTACAATGAGCAGCTCTTC. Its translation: CSATRTSYNEQLF.

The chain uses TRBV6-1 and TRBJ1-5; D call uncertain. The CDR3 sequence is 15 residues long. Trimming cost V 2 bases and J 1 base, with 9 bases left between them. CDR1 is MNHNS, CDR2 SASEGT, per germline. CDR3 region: CASSEPRMSNQPQHF. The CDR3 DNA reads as TGTGCCAGCAGTGAACCCCGGATGAGCAATCAGCCCCAGCATTTT.

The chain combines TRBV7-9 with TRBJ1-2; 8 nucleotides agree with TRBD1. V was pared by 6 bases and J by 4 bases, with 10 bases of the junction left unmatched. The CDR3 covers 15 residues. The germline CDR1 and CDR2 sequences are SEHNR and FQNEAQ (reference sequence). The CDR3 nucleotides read TGTGCCAGCAGTCTAGGACAGGGACCGATCTATGGCTACACCTTC. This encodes CASSLGQGPIYGYTF.

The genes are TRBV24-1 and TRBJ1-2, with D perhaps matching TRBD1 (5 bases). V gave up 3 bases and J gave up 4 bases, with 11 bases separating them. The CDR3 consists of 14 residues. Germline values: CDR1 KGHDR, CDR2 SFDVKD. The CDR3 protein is CATSDSQGTYGYTF. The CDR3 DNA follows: TGTGCCACCAGTGATAGCCAGGGAACCTATGGCTACACCTTC.

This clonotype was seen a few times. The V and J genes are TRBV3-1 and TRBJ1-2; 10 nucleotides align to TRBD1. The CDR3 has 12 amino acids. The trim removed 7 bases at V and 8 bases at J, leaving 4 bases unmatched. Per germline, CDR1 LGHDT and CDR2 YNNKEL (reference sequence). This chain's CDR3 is CASTPGQGGYTF. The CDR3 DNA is TGTGCCAGCACCCCGGGACAGGGGGGCTACACCTTC. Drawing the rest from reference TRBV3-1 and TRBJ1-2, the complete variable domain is DTAVSQTPKYLVTQMGNDKSIKCEQNLGHDTMYWYKQDSKKFLKIMFSYNNKELIINETVPNRFSPKSPDKAHLNLHINSLELGDSAVYFCASTPGQGGYTFGSGTRLTVV.

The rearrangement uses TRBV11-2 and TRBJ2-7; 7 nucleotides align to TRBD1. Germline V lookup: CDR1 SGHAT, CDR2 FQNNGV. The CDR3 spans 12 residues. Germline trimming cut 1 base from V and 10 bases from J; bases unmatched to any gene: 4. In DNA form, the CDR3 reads TGTGCCAGCAGCTTAGTTGACAGGGAACAGTACTTC. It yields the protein CASSLVDREQYF.

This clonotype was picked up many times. The CDR3 coding sequence is TGCAGTGCTCGACAGGTTCCGCAGTATTTT. It specifies CSARQVPQYF. The chain joins TRBV20-1 to TRBJ2-3, with TRBD1 as a possible D gene (6 bases). CDR1 is DFQATT, CDR2 SNEGSKA, per germline (reference sequence). V lost 5 bases and J 10 bases, leaving 10 bases between the germline ends. CDR3 length equals 10 residues.

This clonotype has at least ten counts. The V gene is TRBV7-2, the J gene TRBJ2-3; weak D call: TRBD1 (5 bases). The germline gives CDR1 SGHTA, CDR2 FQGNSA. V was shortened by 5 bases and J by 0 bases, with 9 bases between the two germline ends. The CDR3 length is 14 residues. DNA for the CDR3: TGTGCCAGCAGCGACAGACAGAGCACAGATACGCAGTATTTT. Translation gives CASSDRQSTDTQYF.

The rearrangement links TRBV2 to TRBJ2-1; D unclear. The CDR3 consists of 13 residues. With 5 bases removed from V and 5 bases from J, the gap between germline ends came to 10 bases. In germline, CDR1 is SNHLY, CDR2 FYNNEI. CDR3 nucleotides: TGTGCCAGCAGTCCAGAGTCTGACAATGAGCAGTTCTTC. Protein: CASSPESDNEQFF.

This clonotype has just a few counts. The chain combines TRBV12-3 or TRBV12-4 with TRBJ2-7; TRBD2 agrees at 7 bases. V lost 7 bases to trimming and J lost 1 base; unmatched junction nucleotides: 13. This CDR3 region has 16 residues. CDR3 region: CASTSGRGSISYEQYF. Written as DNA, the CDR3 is TGTGCCAGCACTTCTGGGCGGGGGAGTATATCCTACGAGCAGTACTTC.

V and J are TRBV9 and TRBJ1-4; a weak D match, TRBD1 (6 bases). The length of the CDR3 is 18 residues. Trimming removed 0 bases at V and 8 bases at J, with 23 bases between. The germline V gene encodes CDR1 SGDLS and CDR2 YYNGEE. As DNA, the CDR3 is TGTGCCAGCAGCGTAGGGTTAGATCGGGGGCCAGGTGACGAAAAACTGTTTTTT. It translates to CASSVGLDRGPGDEKLFF.